These 31 T cell receptor beta chains were all obtained from the same sample, sequenced in a study of T cells in Graves' hyperthyroidism and ophthalmopathy. RNA transcripts gave rise to amplified TCR beta CDR3 regions. A set of HTBI primers served as the primers for a first-round RT-PCR of the TCR CDR3. MiXCR was run by TCRdb on the multiplex PCR reads, yielding one entry per CDR3 protein. The table lists approximately 400,000 distinct CDR3 sequences, approximately 18% of them singletons, with 35% to 45% in the top ten. Sequencing was done on a sample of blood. Every receptor here comes from a young man with Graves' ophthalmopathy.

The chain has TRBV7-2 and TRBJ2-5, with 12 positions matching TRBD2. The CDR3 runs to 19 residues. The V gene end was trimmed by 4 bases and the J gene end by 5 bases; junction bases not matched to a gene: 17. CDR1 and CDR2 (germline): SGHTA, FQGNSA. CDR3 sequence: CASSYLPLAGGPMEETQYF. Here the CDR3 DNA reads TGTGCCAGCAGCTACCTCCCTCTAGCGGGGGGGCCCATGGAGGAGACCCAGTACTTC.

With regard to this clonotype: A much larger clone lies a single base off, so this may be a read error. The chain links TRBV18 to TRBJ2-1; D tentatively fits TRBD1 or TRBD2 (6 bases each). This CDR3 has 16 residues. The V gene's germline CDR1 is KGHSH and CDR2 LQKENI. The CDR3 nucleotides are TGTGCCAGCTCATTACAGGGACTGAACTCCTACAATGAGCAGCTCTTC. Its protein is CASSLQGLNSYNEQLF.

This chain connects TRBV29-1 to TRBJ1-1; D is ambiguous. The CDR3 is 11 residues long. The V and J ends lost 6 bases and 0 bases respectively, with 5 bases between them. The germline CDR1 and CDR2 sequences are SQVTM and ANQGSEA. CDR3 coding DNA: TGCAGCGTGCATTTGAACACTGAAGCTTTCTTT. Translated: CSVHLNTEAFF.

This clonotype has a count of ten or more. CDR3 region: CASSAAGTGGGTEAFF. The CDR3 coding sequence is TGTGCCAGCAGTGCCGCCGGGACAGGGGGAGGCACTGAAGCTTTCTTT. The chain links TRBV6-1 to TRBJ1-1; 11 bases fit TRBD1. Germline lookup yields CDR1 MNHNS and CDR2 SASEGT. After removal of 4 bases from V and 4 bases from J, the junction contained 8 bases not matched to a gene. The CDR3 spans 16 residues.

The sample holds many counts of this clonotype. The rearrangement uses TRBV12-3 or TRBV12-4 and TRBJ1-5, with D possibly being TRBD1 (5 bases). The CDR3 spans 13 residues. Trimming shortened V by 5 bases and J by 6 bases, and 11 bases separated the two germline ends. CDR3 in amino acids: CASSQGAGQPQHF. The CDR3 bases are TGTGCCAGCAGTCAGGGAGCAGGTCAGCCCCAGCATTTT.

The gene calls are TRBV19 and TRBJ2-2; no clear D gene. The CDR3 runs to 15 residues. Trimming took 0 bases from V and 4 from J, leaving 9 bases between them. Germline V CDR1 and CDR2: LNHDA, SQIVND (reference sequence). The CDR3 protein is CASSIDPYATGELFF. CDR3 DNA sequence: TGTGCCAGTAGTATAGATCCCTACGCCACCGGGGAGCTGTTTTTT.

As concerns this clonotype: This clone may be a read error of a much larger clone one base away. The CDR3 coding sequence is TGTGCCAGCAGTTTAAGAGTCGCATCCGCAGATACGCAGTATTTT. Translated, it gives CASSLRVASADTQYF. The chain combines TRBV27 with TRBJ2-3; D is unresolved. This CDR3 contains 15 residues. V lost 2 bases and J lost 4, with 13 bases in between. The germline CDR1 and CDR2 sequences are MNHEY and SMNVEV (reference sequence).

V and J are TRBV7-2 and TRBJ2-1; D is possibly TRBD1 (5 bases). Trimming removed 3 bases from V and 4 bases from J, with 10 bases in between. The germline gives CDR1 SGHTA, CDR2 FQGNSA. The CDR3 length is 14 residues. CDR3 DNA: TGTGCCAGCAGCTTTCCCAGGGTATACAATGAGCAGTTCTTC. Its protein product is CASSFPRVYNEQFF.

This chain uses TRBV6-6 with TRBJ2-5; 7 bases are shared with TRBD1. This CDR3 is built from 16 residues. The germline V gene encodes CDR1 MNHNY and CDR2 SVGAGI (reference sequence). The J segment lost 0 bases and the V segment lost 2 bases, leaving 6 bases of the junction unmatched. In DNA form, the CDR3 reads TGTGCCAGCAGTTACGGGACAGCCACGTACCAAGAGACCCAGTACTTC. As protein: CASSYGTATYQETQYF.

This clonotype was found a few times. The chain is built from TRBV12-3 or TRBV12-4 and TRBJ2-3; 11 bases are a match to TRBD1. This CDR3 comprises 18 residues. V trimming: 5 bases; J trimming: 3 bases; junction bases outside the gene matches: 13. This CDR3 reads CASSRTGGSNFRTDTQYF. DNA for the CDR3: TGTGCCAGCAGTAGGACAGGGGGCTCTAATTTTAGGACAGATACGCAGTATTTT.

The chain recombines TRBV25-1 with TRBJ2-1; 9 bases line up with TRBD2. This CDR3 has 16 amino acids. Trimming cost V 3 bases and J 2 bases; bases outside gene matches: 5. Germline CDR1 MGHDK, CDR2 SYGVNS. This chain's CDR3 is CASSELASGAYNEQFF. In DNA form, the CDR3 reads TGTGCCAGCAGTGAGCTCGCTAGCGGGGCCTACAATGAGCAGTTCTTC.

This clonotype was counted a few times. This chain uses TRBV14 with TRBJ1-4; 11 nucleotides line up with TRBD1. The CDR3 consists of 15 residues. Looked up from germline, CDR1 is SGHDN and CDR2 is FVKESK. V shed 4 bases and J 8 bases; nucleotides not matched to a gene: 6. For the CDR3, the DNA is TGTGCCAGCAGCCCTCGGACAGGGGGCAGGGAAAAACTGTTTTTT. Protein product: CASSPRTGGREKLFF.

This clonotype was counted at least ten times. The rearrangement uses TRBV12-3 or TRBV12-4 and TRBJ1-5, with 11 bases that match TRBD1. CDR3 size: 15 residues. The J segment lost 6 bases and the V segment lost 5 bases, leaving 6 bases of the junction unmatched. CDR3 region: CASSTGTGGGQPQHF. The CDR3 nucleotides read TGTGCCAGCAGTACCGGGACAGGGGGGGGTCAGCCCCAGCATTTT.

This clonotype has only a few counts. The rearrangement uses TRBV5-8 and TRBJ2-2; no firm D call. The CDR3 runs to 12 residues. V lost 0 bases to trimming and J lost 7 bases, with 4 bases between them. Germline CDR1 reads SGHTS; CDR2 reads YDEGEE. The CDR3 DNA follows: TGTGCCAGCAGCTTGGCTAGCGGGGAGCTGTTTTTT. This translates into CASSLASGELFF. The variable domain in full, completed from reference TRBV5-8 and TRBJ2-2, reads EAGVTQSPTHLIKTRGQQATLRCSPISGHTSVYWYQQALGLGLQFLLWYDEGEERNRGNFPPRFSGRQFPNYSSELNVNALELEDSALYLCASSLASGELFFGEGSRLTVL.

The chain employs TRBV5-1 and TRBJ2-2; 10 nucleotides agree with TRBD1. The CDR3 has 14 amino acids. The germline CDR1 and CDR2 sequences are SGHRS and YFSETQ. V shed 4 bases and J 7 bases; nucleotides not matched to a gene: 4. The CDR3 here is CASSLGDRGGELFF. The DNA for the CDR3 is TGCGCCAGCAGCCTCGGGGACAGGGGCGGGGAGCTGTTTTTT.

The V gene is TRBV18, the J gene TRBJ1-2; tentatively, D is TRBD1 (5 bases). Germline CDR1 KGHSH, CDR2 LQKENI. Deletions cut 5 bases from V and 13 bases from J, with 20 bases between. The CDR3 is 13 residues long. CDR3 loop: CASSTEGRPVPTF. The DNA for the CDR3 is TGTGCCAGCTCAACAGAGGGACGGCCGGTACCCACCTTC.

This chain connects TRBV20-1 to TRBJ2-2, with 10 nucleotides matching TRBD1. CDR1 is DFQATT, CDR2 SNEGSKA, per germline (reference sequence). V lost 8 bases, J lost 7 bases, and 13 bases stayed unmatched. This CDR3 spans 15 amino acids. This CDR3 is CSLPGQGTPGGELFF. The CDR3 DNA follows: TGCAGTCTACCGGGACAGGGGACCCCCGGCGGGGAGCTGTTTTTT.

This sequence joins TRBV7-9 and TRBJ2-7; the match to TRBD1 covers 9 bases. The germline V gene encodes CDR1 SEHNR and CDR2 FQNEAQ (reference sequence). The CDR3 totals 14 residues. After removal of 5 bases from V and 5 bases from J, the junction contained 7 bases not matched to a gene. The CDR3 region has the DNA TGTGCCAGCAGCCGGATTGACAGGGGGGACGAGCAGTACTTC. Translating gives CASSRIDRGDEQYF.

This clonotype was counted ten times or more. The DNA of the CDR3 is TGTGCCAGCAGCTTTCCATGGCGTAGGAACCTCGGCGAGCAGTACTTC. Amino acid sequence: CASSFPWRRNLGEQYF. The V and J genes are TRBV5-5 and TRBJ2-7; D gene uncertain. The length of the CDR3 is 16 residues. The germline V gene has CDR1 SGHKS and CDR2 YYEKEE (reference sequence). Trimming took off 2 bases at V and 6 bases at J, with 21 bases between the two ends.

This clonotype appeared many times. The chain has TRBV20-1 and TRBJ1-1; a weak D match, TRBD1 (5 bases). The V end was cut by 3 bases, the J end by 3 bases, with 11 bases between. The CDR3 extends over 13 amino acids. Germline V gene data show CDR1 as DFQATT and CDR2 as SNEGSKA (reference sequence). In nucleotides, the CDR3 is TGCAGTGCTAGCCGACCGGGGGACACTGAAGCTTTCTTT. Amino acid sequence: CSASRPGDTEAFF.

This chain joins TRBV7-9 and TRBJ2-3; 9 bases are a match to TRBD2. With 4 bases clipped from V and 4 bases from J, the junction kept 24 bases outside the gene matches. Germline V gene sequence: CDR1 SEHNR, CDR2 FQNEAQ (reference sequence). This CDR3 spans 21 amino acids. This CDR3 is CASSSSAGGGGTRAAADTQYF. CDR3 DNA sequence: TGTGCCAGCAGCTCTAGTGCCGGCGGGGGGGGTACCCGGGCGGCGGCAGATACGCAGTATTTT.

This clonotype was detected ten times or more. The rearrangement links TRBV12-3 or TRBV12-4 to TRBJ1-5; TRBD1 is a possible D gene (5 bases). Trimming removed 7 bases from V and 2 bases from J, with 9 bases in between. The CDR3 is 13 amino acids. CDR3 DNA: TGTGCCAGCAAAGGGGATGGCAATCAGCCCCAGCATTTT. Its translation: CASKGDGNQPQHF.

There are a few counts of this clonotype. The rearrangement joins TRBV7-6 to TRBJ1-3; TRBD1 might be the D (5 bases). Looked up from germline, CDR1 is SGHVS and CDR2 is FNYEAQ. This CDR3 is 15 amino acids long. Trimming took 4 bases from V and 4 from J, leaving 14 bases between them. The CDR3 sequence: CASSWKQVEGNTIYF. In DNA form, the CDR3 reads TGTGCCAGCAGCTGGAAACAGGTGGAAGGAAACACCATATATTTT.

The rearrangement links TRBV4-2 to TRBJ2-7, with a possible D match to TRBD1 (7 bases). The CDR3 is made up of 14 amino acids. Germline V gene data show CDR1 as LGHNA and CDR2 as YNFKEQ. The V gene lost 4 bases and the J gene lost 2 bases, with 12 bases spanning the gap. The CDR3 sequence: CASSRGTEPYEQYF. The CDR3 nucleotides are TGTGCCAGCAGCCGCGGGACAGAACCCTACGAGCAGTACTTC.

This chain joins TRBV9 and TRBJ2-7, with D perhaps TRBD2 (6 bases). In germline, CDR1 is SGDLS, CDR2 YYNGEE. V was shortened by 5 bases and J by 4 bases, with 19 bases between the two germline ends. There are 15 residues in the CDR3. The CDR3 protein is CASSLKPGETYEQYF. The CDR3 nucleotides read TGTGCCAGCAGTTTAAAGCCGGGAGAGACGTACGAGCAGTACTTC.

This clonotype showed up many times. The chain links TRBV5-1 to TRBJ2-1; 10 bases match TRBD2. The CDR3 runs to 17 residues. Losses at the gene ends were 4 bases for V and 2 bases for J; bases not matched to a gene: 9. Looked up from germline, CDR1 is SGHRS and CDR2 is YFSETQ. CDR3 bases: TGCGCCAGCAGCCGTACTAGCGGGGCGATCCCCTACAATGAGCAGTTCTTC. This gives the protein CASSRTSGAIPYNEQFF.

This clonotype was observed a handful of times. This sequence joins TRBV7-9 and TRBJ2-6, with TRBD2 matching over 12 bases. CDR3 length: 21 residues. Germline V CDR1 and CDR2: SEHNR, FQNEAQ (reference sequence). The trim removed 5 bases at V and 1 base at J, leaving 15 bases unmatched. In DNA, the CDR3 is TGTGCCAGCAGCCCCCGAGTAGGGACTAGCGGGTACCCGTCTGGGGCCAACGTCCTGACTTTC. Amino acid sequence: CASSPRVGTSGYPSGANVLTF. Drawing the rest from reference TRBV7-9 and TRBJ2-6, the complete variable domain is DTGVSQNPRHKITKRGQNVTFRCDPISEHNRLYWYRQTLGQGPEFLTYFQNEAQLEKSRLLSDRFSAERPKGSFSTLEIQRTEQGDSAMYLCASSPRVGTSGYPSGANVLTFGAGSRLTVL.

This clonotype was counted between two and nine times. This chain joins TRBV6-1 and TRBJ1-1; 7 bases align to TRBD1. Germline CDR1 is MNHNS and CDR2 is SASEGT. The CDR3 covers 14 residues. V was pared by 6 bases and J by 4 bases, with 8 bases of the junction left unmatched. The CDR3 is CASRRIDRVTEAFF. For the CDR3, the DNA is TGTGCCAGCAGACGAATCGACAGGGTCACTGAAGCTTTCTTT.

V is TRBV7-9 and J is TRBJ2-1; D gene uncertain. Germline CDR1 and CDR2: SEHNR and FQNEAQ (reference sequence). With 4 bases removed from V and 1 base from J, the gap between germline ends came to 20 bases. The CDR3 runs 18 residues. The CDR3 DNA reads as TGTGCCAGCAGCTCAGAGAGGCGGAGCGACGGGTCCTACAATGAGCAGTTCTTC. It is translated as CASSSERRSDGSYNEQFF.

This clonotype has ten or more counts. The rearrangement joins TRBV11-2 to TRBJ2-1; possible D gene TRBD1, 6 bases. This CDR3 is 15 amino acids long. The germline V and J ends were trimmed by 5 bases and 0 bases, with 11 bases remaining between them. Germline CDR1 is SGHAT and CDR2 is FQNNGV. The CDR3 DNA reads TGTGCCAGCAGCGCTGACAGGCTCTCCTACAATGAGCAGTTCTTC. The encoded protein is CASSADRLSYNEQFF.

The chain is built from TRBV28 and TRBJ2-3, with TRBD2 identical over 9 bases. After removal of 7 bases from V and 0 bases from J, the junction contained 5 bases not matched to a gene. Germline lookup yields CDR1 MDHEN and CDR2 SYDVKM. CDR3 size: 15 residues. The CDR3 DNA follows: TGTGCCAGCACCATAGCGGGGGTTAGCACAGATACGCAGTATTTT. Protein product: CASTIAGVSTDTQYF. Complete variable domain (other parts from reference TRBV28 and TRBJ2-3): DVKVTQSSRYLVKRTGEKVFLECVQDMDHENMFWYRQDPGLGLRLIYFSYDVKMKEKGDIPEGYSVSREKKERFSLILESASTNQTSMYLCASTIAGVSTDTQYFGPGTRLTVL.